This T cell receptor (beta chain) was found in a study of blood T cells in healthy people across ages. Background on the study: About one barcoded TCR beta cDNA was captured per two T cells. General study findings and limits: No one knew whether donors had CMV, which possibly confounded expanded clonotype changes. Donors of long life had a larger count of naive CD4+ cells and greater diversity than aged donors.

This clonotype was counted only a few times. Its antigen is undetermined. Sample donors were healthy Caucasian individuals that came from Russia, aged roughly 6 to 100. Sample-barcoded 5' priming and a J-beta primer mix drove a second PCR of roughly 6 to 12 cycles. A single record per CDR3 protein comes from TCRdb applying MiXCR to the 5' RACE reads. This sample has 700,000 to 1,000,000 distinct CDR3 sequences, with more than 40% found just once. Trimming cost V 5 bases and J 1 base, with 19 bases left between them. Germline CDR1 and CDR2: SGHRS and YFSETQ. The CDR3 length is 18 residues. The specimen sequenced was blood. The receptor comes from a man aged 55 to 69 in good health. The chain joins TRBV5-1 to TRBJ2-6, with D perhaps being TRBD1 or TRBD2 (5 bases each). The CDR3: CASRYGAGPPSGANVLTF. The CDR3 DNA is TGCGCCAGCAGATACGGGGCAGGGCCACCTTCTGGGGCCAACGTCCTGACTTTC.